Included here is one T cell receptor beta chain sequence, with context. The specificity of this receptor is unknown. No base qualities exist here, and no much larger clone lies one base off it. The sample comes from a study of cytomegalovirus exposure and HLA in healthy donors (dated by TCRdb to about 2017). In terms of the full investigation: According to an earlier analysis of 587 of the donors, roughly 180 million T cells yielded 100 million or so unique TCR beta sequences and 276 Gb of sequence data. About 280 gigabases of sequencing data and 75 million to 85 million unique TCR sequences made up an early release that covered fewer than 650 HLA-typed donors. Of the 300 to 450 genotyped donors, 81% fell in the genetic ancestry cluster associated with self-reported Caucasian donors. The study was designed to test whether signatures of past pathogen exposure could be identified by cataloging public T cell receptors. The T cell repertoires of 670 or so subjects were profiled by immunosequencing and related to cytomegalovirus serostatus. A separate validation cohort of over 95 different subjects was used in addition to the roughly 700-subject first cohort. To predict cytomegalovirus infection status, the study brought together high-throughput TCR immunosequencing, statistical association of individual TCRs with disease status, and machine learning. A later analysis re-examined previously published TCR beta repertoires from several hundred donors and added high-resolution HLA genotyping to investigate patterns of TCR occurrence. Rather than using new phenotypic data, the later analysis identified candidate immune exposures from TCR beta sequences and from how often those sequences occurred across donors. To decide whether each TCR beta V gene segment behaved as functional or pseudogenic, an earlier analysis of 587 of the donors relied on high-throughput TCR beta sequencing. Donor age, sex, ethnicity and CMV serostatus were collected together with the repertoire data. In a later genetic analysis, genome-wide SNP genotypes for 398 of the 666 donors were used, and that subset was treated as a discovery cohort. All discovery cohort repertoires had been generated on a single sequencing platform. Class I and class II HLA loci were covered by the typing at four-digit resolution. Typing coverage varied by locus: about 629-640 donors for A, B, C, DRB1 and DQB1; 500 to 550 for DQA1; over 600 for DPA1; under 490 for DPB1. Because of strong linkage in the cohort, five DR-DQ haplotypes were treated as single units for association and clustering. Among about 390 genotyped donors of the cohort, an average of roughly 240,000 unique TCR beta nucleotide sequences were sequenced per donor, roughly 20% of them non-productive.

To prepare the library, the immunoSEQ multiplex PCR assay was applied. For the multiplex PCR, a mixture combining 60 forward primers for TCR Vbeta segments and 13 reverse primers for TCR Jbeta segments was used. Amplification of the CDR3 region of rearranged TCR beta genes was performed with a multiplex PCR assay on genomic DNA. On the Illumina HiSeq System, the amplified TCR beta libraries were sequenced as 87-base-pair reads. Turning to the authors' computational methods: A later analysis counted some 80 million unique TCR beta chains across the 670 or so repertoires, and 9.5 million to 11 million of these chains were shared by at least two donors. Raw reads were error-corrected and collapsed into unique sequences by a nearest-neighbor algorithm in which closely related sequences were merged to remove PCR and sequencing errors. To assign V, D and J gene segments, CDR3 sequences were aligned to IMGT reference sequences. For a sequence to be retained, a match of at least six nucleotides to both a V gene segment and a J gene segment was required. A rearrangement counted as productive if the CDR3 had no stop codons and remained in frame with V and J, and every other rearrangement counted as non-productive. Following IMGT convention, CDR3 was defined as the stretch from the second conserved V-encoded cysteine up to the conserved J-encoded phenylalanine. The earlier analysis of 550 to 650 of the donors excluded any sequence lacking an unambiguous match to a single V gene segment. In an earlier analysis of some 590 of the donors, V segments were called functional above 56.7% productive rearrangements and were called segregating when the between-donor standard deviation exceeded 5%. A statistical classification framework was built for diagnosing cytomegalovirus status from the catalog of TCR beta chain sequences. In a later analysis, TCR nucleotide sequences were compared against IMGT/GENE-DB human TR gene sequences so that V and J genes could be assigned. In a later analysis, CDR3 sequences and most-parsimonious VDJ recombination scenarios were assigned using the TCRdist pipeline. A later analysis defined each TCR beta chain by its CDR3 amino acid sequence plus V-gene family, and excluded reads lacking a unique V-gene family. In a later analysis, a few hundred highly shared, low-generation-probability nucleotide sequences were removed to address suspected cross-contamination and a sequencing artifact. A later analysis calculated a clonal expansion index for each public chain from normalized within-repertoire ranks of inferred template counts. In a later analysis, generation probabilities were computed with a VDJ recombination model fitted to out-of-frame rearrangements, and the resulting probabilities were checked against IGoR. In a later analysis, TCR-TCR, TCR-HLA and TCR-CMV co-occurrence was scored with hypergeometric tests, and a repertoire-size bias correction was applied to TCR pairs. In a later analysis, false discovery rates were estimated by permuting HLA or CMV assignments 20 times. A later analysis grouped co-occurring TCRs with DBSCAN, adding TCRdist sequence similarity when clustering within HLA-allele-positive subsets. For co-occurrence clustering, repertoires with fewer than 30,000 or more than 120,000 public chains were excluded, along with several repertoires with anomalous nucleotide sharing. As stored in TCRdb, this immuneACCESS dataset retains in-frame rearrangements with V and J assigned. A fraction of the clones does not appear; measured against another copy, unresolved V genes explain less than half of the discrepancy, and the remainder lacks a known reason. The V and J calls and the clone size are those of that table, but D and trimming were determined from the DNA. In this sample the table shows approximately 130,000 clones, approximately 78% of which occur a single time. Roughly 5.9% of the sample is taken by the ten largest.

The research as a whole found: A further reported finding was that TCR beta sequences accurately predicted the HLA-A and HLA-B alleles for most subjects in the first cohort. Compared with equally common non-associated chains, HLA-associated TCR beta chains in a later analysis were more clonally expanded and had lower generation probabilities. According to a later analysis, parvovirus B19, influenza, CMV and Epstein-Barr virus appeared linked to several top co-occurrence clusters. Because counts were too low, about 15 rarely observed V segments, including chromosome 9 orphons, were left out of the earlier analysis of 587 of the donors. Most TCR sequences were seen in very few donors, while some public TCRs were found in many individuals. When HLA alleles, especially DR and DQ, strongly co-occurred, TCR associations were difficult to assign to individual alleles. The only immune exposure information available for the cohort was CMV serostatus. A later analysis associated around 16,000 TCR beta sequences with specific HLA alleles at a false discovery rate of 0.05. A group of highly shared sequence variants was considered likely to be a technical artifact of the sequencing pipeline. A later genetic analysis associated a missense DCLRE1C variant with V-gene and J-gene trimming of TCR beta chains, and an independent cohort replicated the association. Because HLA typing was missing for some donors at each locus, association tests included only the typed subset. Linkage disequilibrium might explain the correlated functional status among segregating V segments, but an unknown experimental factor could not be ruled out. In vitro tests confirmed that a few of the cytomegalovirus-associated TCR beta chains recognize cytomegalovirus antigens. Because the 87-base-pair reads could not distinguish some IMGT-functional V segments, including TRBV6-2 and TRBV6-3, those segments were excluded. The authors suggested that the approach could potentially be extended to other disease states and immunological phenotypes. A later analysis found that most CMV-associated TCR beta chains appeared HLA-restricted, with HLA associations seemingly driven largely by CMV exposure. In an earlier analysis of about 600 of the donors, most TCR beta V segments appeared in productive rearrangements about 87% or about 30% of the time, broadly matching IMGT annotations. According to a later analysis, TCR association rates differed among HLA loci, with DRB1 alleles showing the most associated TCRs and HLA-C alleles showing the fewest. The presence/absence analyses assumed that sequencing depth was roughly uniform across donors, and that assumption may not be true. A later genetic analysis reported fewer N-insertions in productive TCRs among donors in an Asian-associated ancestry cluster than the roughly 700-donor mean. The study gave a list of about 160 TCR beta chains associated with cytomegalovirus. Cytomegalovirus status was reported to be diagnosed by the classifier with high specificity and sensitivity in both the original and validation cohorts. This cohort had only TCR beta chains sequenced, and the lack of alpha or paired-chain data limited which features could be detected.

In total, more than 500 healthy bone marrow donors made up the cohort. All cohort members were sampled while nominally healthy, although unrecorded immune exposures were likely present. The donor tested CMV seronegative and was one of the 352 seronegative cohort members. A peripheral blood sample was provided by each donor, and peripheral blood mononuclear cells were used for TCR beta sequencing. The Qiagen DNeasy Blood Extraction Kit was used to extract genomic DNA from the blood cell samples. The germline V gene encodes CDR1 MNHNS and CDR2 SASEGT. The CDR3 has 16 amino acids, counting the end cysteine and phenylalanine. Only CDR3 DNA remains: 48 bases, in frame from the first base. V and J are trimmed by 2 bases and 5 bases, and the gene matches miss 7 bases of the junction.

The receptor chain draws on TRBV6-1 and TRBJ2-5; TRBD2 lines up with 11 middle nucleotides. The clonotype originates from a woman aged 40 to 55 in good health and CMV-seronegative. Sequencing used PBMCs. The DNA reads as follows: TGTGCCAGCAGTGAAACTAGCGGGAGCCTTTGGGAGACCCAGTACTTC. It encodes CASSETSGSLWETQYF.